The source of this T cell receptor beta chain is a study of cytomegalovirus exposure and HLA in healthy donors. PCR employed 60 Vbeta and 13 Jbeta primers. TCRdb keeps only in-frame clones here, not all; method: immunoSEQ multiplex PCR. The sample carries more than 100,000 clones, approximately 75% recorded once. This TCR was recovered from a male donor in good health and CMV-seronegative. The source material was PBMCs.

CDR3 coding DNA: TGTGCCAGCAACCCTCGAGCGGGGGGGTCCAATGAGCAGTTCTTC. As protein: CASNPRAGGSNEQFF. This sequence joins TRBV2 and TRBJ2-1, with 10 nucleotides matching TRBD2. Germline lookup yields CDR1 SNHLY and CDR2 FYNNEI. The CDR3 loop spans 15 amino acids. With V trimmed by 7 bases and J by 6 bases, 9 bases remained unmatched. The variable domain in full, with the rest retrieved from reference TRBV2 and TRBJ2-1, is EPEVTQTPSHQVTQMGQEVILRCVPISNHLYFYWYRQILGQKVEFLVSFYNNEISEKSEIFDDQFSVERPDGSNFTLKIRSTKLEDSAMYFCASNPRAGGSNEQFFGPGTRLTVL.